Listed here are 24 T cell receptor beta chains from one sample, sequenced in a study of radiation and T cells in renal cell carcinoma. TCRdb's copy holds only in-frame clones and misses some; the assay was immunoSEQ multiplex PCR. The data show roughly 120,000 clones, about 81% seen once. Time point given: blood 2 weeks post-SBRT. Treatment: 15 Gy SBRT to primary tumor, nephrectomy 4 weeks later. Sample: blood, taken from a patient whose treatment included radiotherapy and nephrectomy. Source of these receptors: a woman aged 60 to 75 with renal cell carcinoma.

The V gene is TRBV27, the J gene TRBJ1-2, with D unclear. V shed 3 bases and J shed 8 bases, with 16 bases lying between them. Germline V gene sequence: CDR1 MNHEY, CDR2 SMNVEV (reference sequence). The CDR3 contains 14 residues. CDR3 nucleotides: TGTGCCAGCAGTTTTGGGCGCCTAGTAGGGGGCTACACCTTC. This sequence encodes CASSFGRLVGGYTF.

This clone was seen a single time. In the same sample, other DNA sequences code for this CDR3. The CDR3 sequence: CASSELAGGTDTQYF. CDR3 nucleotide sequence: TGTGCCAGCAGTGAATTGGCGGGGGGCACAGATACGCAGTATTTT. V gene TRBV2 combines with J gene TRBJ2-3, with 7 bases aligning to TRBD2. This CDR3 is 15 amino acids long. The V segment lost 2 bases and the J segment 1 base; nucleotides outside the gene matches: 3. Germline V gene sequence: CDR1 SNHLY, CDR2 FYNNEI.

DNA for the CDR3: TGTGCCAGCAGCGCAGGGATCCAAGAGACCCAGTACTTC. This translates into CASSAGIQETQYF. The gene calls are TRBV5-6 and TRBJ2-5; weak D call: TRBD1 (5 bases). This CDR3 contains 13 residues. Trimming stripped 4 bases from V and 1 base from J, with 8 bases between. CDR1 is SGHDT and CDR2 is YYEEEE in the germline V gene.

CDR3 residues: CASSPTSGGYNEQFF. CDR3 nucleotide sequence: TGTGCCAGCAGCCCTACTAGCGGGGGTTACAATGAGCAGTTCTTC. This chain links TRBV7-6 with TRBJ2-1; 11 nucleotides align to TRBD2. This CDR3 region has 15 residues. The trim removed 5 bases at V and 4 bases at J, leaving 4 bases unmatched. CDR1 and CDR2 (germline): SGHVS, FNYEAQ.

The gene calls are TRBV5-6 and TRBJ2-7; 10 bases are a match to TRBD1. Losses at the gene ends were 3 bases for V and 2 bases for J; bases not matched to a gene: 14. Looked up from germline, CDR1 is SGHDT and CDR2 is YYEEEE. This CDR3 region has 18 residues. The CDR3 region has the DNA TGTGCCAGCAGCTCATTAGAGGACAGGGGGTCGATCCCCTACGAGCAGTACTTC. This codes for CASSSLEDRGSIPYEQYF.

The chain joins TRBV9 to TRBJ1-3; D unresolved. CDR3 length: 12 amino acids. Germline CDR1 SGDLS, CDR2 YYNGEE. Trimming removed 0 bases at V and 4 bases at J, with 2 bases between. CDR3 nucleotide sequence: TGTGCCAGCAGCGTAGAAGGAAACACCATATATTTT. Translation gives CASSVEGNTIYF.

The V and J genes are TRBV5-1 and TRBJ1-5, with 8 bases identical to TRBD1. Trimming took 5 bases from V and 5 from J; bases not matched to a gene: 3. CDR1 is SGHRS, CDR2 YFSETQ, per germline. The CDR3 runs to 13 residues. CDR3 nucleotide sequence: TGCGCCAGCAGACTGGACAGGGATCAGCCCCAGCATTTT. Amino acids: CASRLDRDQPQHF.

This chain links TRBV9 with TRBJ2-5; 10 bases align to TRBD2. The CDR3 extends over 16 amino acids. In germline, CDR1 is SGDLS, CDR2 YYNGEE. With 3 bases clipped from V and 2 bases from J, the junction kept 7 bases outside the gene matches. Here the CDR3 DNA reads TGTGCCAGCAGCGCCGTAGCGGGAGGACGGCAAGAGACCCAGTACTTC. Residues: CASSAVAGGRQETQYF.

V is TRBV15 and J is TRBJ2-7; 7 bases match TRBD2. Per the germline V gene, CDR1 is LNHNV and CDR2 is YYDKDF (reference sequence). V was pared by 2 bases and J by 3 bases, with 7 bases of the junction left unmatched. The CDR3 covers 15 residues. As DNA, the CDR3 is TGTGCCACCAGCAGAAGCGGGACCGGTATCTACGAGCAGTACTTC. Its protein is CATSRSGTGIYEQYF.

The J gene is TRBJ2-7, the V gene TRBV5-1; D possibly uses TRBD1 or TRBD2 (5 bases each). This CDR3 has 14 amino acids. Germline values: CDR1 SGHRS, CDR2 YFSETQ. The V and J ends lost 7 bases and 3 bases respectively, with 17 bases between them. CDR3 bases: TGCGCCAGCGGCGAGGGGCCAGCCCACTACGAGCAGTACTTC. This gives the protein CASGEGPAHYEQYF.

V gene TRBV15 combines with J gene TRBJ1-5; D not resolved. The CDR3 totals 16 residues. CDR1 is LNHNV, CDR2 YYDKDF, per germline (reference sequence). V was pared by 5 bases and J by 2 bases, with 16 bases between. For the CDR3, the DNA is TGTGCCACCAGCGGGTACGGGCCAAGGGGCAATCAGCCCCAGCATTTT. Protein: CATSGYGPRGNQPQHF.

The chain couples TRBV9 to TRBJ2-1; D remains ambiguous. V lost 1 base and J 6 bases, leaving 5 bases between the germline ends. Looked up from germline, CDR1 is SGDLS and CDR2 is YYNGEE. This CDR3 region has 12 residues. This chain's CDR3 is CASSVSLNEQFF. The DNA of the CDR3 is TGTGCCAGCAGCGTAAGTCTCAATGAGCAGTTCTTC.

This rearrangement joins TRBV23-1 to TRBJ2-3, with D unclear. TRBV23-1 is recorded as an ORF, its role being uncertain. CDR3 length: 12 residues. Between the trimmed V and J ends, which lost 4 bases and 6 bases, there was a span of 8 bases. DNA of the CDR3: TGCGCCAGCAGTCTACGTTTCGATACGCAGTATTTT. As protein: CASSLRFDTQYF.

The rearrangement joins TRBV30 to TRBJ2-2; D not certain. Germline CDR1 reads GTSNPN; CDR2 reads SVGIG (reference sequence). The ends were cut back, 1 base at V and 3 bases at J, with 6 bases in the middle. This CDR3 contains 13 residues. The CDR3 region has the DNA TGTGCCTGGAGTGGAAGAGACACCGGGGAGCTGTTTTTT. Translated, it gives CAWSGRDTGELFF.

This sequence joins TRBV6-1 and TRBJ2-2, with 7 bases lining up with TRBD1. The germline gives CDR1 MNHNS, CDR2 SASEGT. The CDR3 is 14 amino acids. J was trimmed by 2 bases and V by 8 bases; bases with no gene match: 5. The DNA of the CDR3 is TGTGCCAGCGAAGGGGGCAGTAACACCGGGGAGCTGTTTTTT. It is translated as CASEGGSNTGELFF.

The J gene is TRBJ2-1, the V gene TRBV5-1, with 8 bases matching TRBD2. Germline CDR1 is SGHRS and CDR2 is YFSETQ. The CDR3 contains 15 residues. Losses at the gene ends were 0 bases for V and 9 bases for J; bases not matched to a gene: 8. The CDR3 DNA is TGCGCCAGCAGCTTGGTGGCCGGGGGGGACTCTGAGCAGTTCTTC. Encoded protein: CASSLVAGGDSEQFF.

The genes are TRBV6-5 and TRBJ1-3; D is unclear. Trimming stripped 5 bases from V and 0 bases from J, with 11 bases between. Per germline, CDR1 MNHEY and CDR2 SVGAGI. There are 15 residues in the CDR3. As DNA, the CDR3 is TGTGCCAGCAGTCCAGACTGGAACTCTGGAAACACCATATATTTT. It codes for CASSPDWNSGNTIYF.

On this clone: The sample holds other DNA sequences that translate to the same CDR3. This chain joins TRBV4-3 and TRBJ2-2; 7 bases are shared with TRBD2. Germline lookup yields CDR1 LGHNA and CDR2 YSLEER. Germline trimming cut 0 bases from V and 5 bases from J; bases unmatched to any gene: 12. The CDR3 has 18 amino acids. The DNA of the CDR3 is TGCGCCAGCAGCCAAGATCGCGGACTAGGTATGAGGACCGGGGAGCTGTTTTTT. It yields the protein CASSQDRGLGMRTGELFF.

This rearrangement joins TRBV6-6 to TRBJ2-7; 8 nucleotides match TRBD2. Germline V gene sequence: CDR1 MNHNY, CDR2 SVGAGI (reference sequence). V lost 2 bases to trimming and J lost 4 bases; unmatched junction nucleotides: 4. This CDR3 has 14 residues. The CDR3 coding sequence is TGTGCCAGCAGTTACCGACTAGCGCCGTACGAGCAGTACTTC. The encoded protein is CASSYRLAPYEQYF.

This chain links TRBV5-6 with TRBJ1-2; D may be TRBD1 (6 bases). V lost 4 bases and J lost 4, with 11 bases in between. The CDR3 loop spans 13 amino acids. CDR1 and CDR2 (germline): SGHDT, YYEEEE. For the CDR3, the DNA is TGTGCCAGCAGCCCCGGAGGGGGCTATGGCTACACCTTC. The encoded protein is CASSPGGGYGYTF. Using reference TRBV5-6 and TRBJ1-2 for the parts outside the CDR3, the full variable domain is DAGVTQSPTHLIKTRGQQVTLRCSPKSGHDTVSWYQQALGQGPQFIFQYYEEEERQRGNFPDRFSGHQFPNYSSELNVNALLLGDSALYLCASSPGGGYGYTFGSGTRLTVV.

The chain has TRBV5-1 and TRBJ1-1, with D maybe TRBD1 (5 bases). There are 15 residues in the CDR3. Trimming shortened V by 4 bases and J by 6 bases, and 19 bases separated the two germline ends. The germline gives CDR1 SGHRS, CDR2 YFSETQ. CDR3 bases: TGCGCCAGCAGCCTCACACCCGGGGTGGGGGCTGAAGCTTTCTTT. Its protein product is CASSLTPGVGAEAFF.

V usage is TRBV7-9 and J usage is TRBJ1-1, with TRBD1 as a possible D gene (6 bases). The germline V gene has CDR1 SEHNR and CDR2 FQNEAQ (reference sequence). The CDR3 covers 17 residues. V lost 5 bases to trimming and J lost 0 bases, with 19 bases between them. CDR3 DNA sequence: TGTGCCAGCAGCCTTTTATGGGCAGGGGAGGTGAACACTGAAGCTTTCTTT. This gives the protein CASSLLWAGEVNTEAFF.

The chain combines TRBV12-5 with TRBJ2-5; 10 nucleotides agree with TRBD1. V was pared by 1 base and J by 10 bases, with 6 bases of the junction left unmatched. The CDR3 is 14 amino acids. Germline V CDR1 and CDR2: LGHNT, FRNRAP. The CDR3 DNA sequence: TGTGCTAGTGGTTTGGAGCCAGGGACAGGGGTCCAGTACTTC. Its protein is CASGLEPGTGVQYF.

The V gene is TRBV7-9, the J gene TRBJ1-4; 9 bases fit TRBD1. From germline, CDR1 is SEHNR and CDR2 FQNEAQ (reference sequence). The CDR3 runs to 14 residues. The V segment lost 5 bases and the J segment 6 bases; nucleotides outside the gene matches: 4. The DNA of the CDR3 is TGTGCCAGCAGCCCCCGGGACAGGGATGAAAAACTGTTTTTT. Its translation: CASSPRDRDEKLFF.